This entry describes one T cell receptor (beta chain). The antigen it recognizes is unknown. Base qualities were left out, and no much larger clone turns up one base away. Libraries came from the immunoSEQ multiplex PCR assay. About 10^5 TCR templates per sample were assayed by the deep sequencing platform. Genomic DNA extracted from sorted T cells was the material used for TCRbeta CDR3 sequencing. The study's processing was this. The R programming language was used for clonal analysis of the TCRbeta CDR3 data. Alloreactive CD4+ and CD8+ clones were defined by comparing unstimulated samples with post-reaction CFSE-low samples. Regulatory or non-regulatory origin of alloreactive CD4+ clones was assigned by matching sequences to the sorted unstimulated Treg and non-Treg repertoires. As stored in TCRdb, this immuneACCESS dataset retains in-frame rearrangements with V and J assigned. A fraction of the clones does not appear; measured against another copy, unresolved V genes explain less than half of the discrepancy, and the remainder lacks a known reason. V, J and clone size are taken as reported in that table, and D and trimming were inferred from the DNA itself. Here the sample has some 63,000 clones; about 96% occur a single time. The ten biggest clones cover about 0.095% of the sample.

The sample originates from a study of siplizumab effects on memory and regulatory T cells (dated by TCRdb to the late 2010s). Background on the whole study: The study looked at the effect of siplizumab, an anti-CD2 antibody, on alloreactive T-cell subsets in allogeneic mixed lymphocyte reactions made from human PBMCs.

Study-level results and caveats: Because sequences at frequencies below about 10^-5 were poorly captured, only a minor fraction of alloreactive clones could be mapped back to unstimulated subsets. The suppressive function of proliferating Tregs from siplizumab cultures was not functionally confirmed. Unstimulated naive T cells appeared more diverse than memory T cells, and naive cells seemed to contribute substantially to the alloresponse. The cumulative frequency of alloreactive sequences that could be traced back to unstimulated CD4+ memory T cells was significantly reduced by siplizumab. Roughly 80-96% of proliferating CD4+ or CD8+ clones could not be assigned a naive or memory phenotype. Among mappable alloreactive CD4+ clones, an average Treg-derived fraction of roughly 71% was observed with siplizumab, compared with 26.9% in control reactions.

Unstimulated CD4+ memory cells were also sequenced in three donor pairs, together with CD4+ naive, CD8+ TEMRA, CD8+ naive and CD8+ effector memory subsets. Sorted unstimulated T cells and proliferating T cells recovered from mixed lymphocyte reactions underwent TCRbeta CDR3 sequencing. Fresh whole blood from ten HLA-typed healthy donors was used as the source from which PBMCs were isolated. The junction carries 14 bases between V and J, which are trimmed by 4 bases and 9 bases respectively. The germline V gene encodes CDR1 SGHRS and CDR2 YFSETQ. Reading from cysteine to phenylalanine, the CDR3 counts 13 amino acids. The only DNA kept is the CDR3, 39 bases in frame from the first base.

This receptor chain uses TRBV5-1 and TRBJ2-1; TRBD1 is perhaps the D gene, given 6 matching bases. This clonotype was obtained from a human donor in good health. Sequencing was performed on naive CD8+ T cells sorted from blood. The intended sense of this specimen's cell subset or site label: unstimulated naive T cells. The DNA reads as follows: TGCGCCAGCAGCACCGGACAGACTGTTGAGCAGTTCTTC. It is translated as CASSTGQTVEQFF.